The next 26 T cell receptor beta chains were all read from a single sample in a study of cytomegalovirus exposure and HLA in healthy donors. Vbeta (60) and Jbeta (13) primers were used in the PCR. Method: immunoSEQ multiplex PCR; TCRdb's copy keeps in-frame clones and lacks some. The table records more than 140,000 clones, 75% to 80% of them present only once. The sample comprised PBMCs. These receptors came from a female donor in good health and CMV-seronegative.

The CDR3 is CARATGYGYTF. The CDR3 coding sequence is TGTGCCAGAGCGACAGGCTATGGCTACACCTTC. The chain uses TRBV2 and TRBJ1-2; D may be TRBD1 (6 bases). The V and J ends lost 9 bases and 4 bases respectively, with 9 bases between them. CDR3 length: 11 residues. Germline V lookup: CDR1 SNHLY, CDR2 FYNNEI.

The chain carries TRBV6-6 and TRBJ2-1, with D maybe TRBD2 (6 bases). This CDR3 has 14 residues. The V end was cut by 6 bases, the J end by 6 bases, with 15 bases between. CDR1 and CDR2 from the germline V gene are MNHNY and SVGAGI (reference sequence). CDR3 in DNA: TGTGCCAGCAGAAGAGCCTCCGGGGGCAATGAGCAGTTCTTC. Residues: CASRRASGGNEQFF.

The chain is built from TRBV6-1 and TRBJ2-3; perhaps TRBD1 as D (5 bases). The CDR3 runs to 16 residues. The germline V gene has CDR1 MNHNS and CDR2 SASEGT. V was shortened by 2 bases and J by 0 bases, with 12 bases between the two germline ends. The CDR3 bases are TGTGCCAGCAGTGAAAATTGGGGCGGAAGCACAGATACGCAGTATTTT. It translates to CASSENWGGSTDTQYF.

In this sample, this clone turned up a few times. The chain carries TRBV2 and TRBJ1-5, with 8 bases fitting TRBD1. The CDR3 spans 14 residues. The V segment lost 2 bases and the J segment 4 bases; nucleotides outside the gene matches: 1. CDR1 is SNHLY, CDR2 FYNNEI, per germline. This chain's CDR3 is CASSERTGNQPQHF. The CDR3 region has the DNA TGTGCCAGCAGTGAAAGGACAGGGAATCAGCCCCAGCATTTT.

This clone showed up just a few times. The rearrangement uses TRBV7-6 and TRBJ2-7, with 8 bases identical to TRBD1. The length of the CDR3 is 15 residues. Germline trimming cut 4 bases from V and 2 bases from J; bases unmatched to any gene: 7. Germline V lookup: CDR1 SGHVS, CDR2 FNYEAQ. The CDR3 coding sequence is TGTGCCAGCAGCTCCGCCGGGACAGGAGCCTACGAGCAGTACTTC. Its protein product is CASSSAGTGAYEQYF.

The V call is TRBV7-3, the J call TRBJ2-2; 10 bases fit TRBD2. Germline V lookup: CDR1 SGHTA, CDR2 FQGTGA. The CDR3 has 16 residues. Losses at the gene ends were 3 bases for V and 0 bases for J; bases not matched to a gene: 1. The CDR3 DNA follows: TGTGCCAGCAGCTTCAGCGGGAGGGCGAACACCGGGGAGCTGTTTTTT. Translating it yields CASSFSGRANTGELFF.

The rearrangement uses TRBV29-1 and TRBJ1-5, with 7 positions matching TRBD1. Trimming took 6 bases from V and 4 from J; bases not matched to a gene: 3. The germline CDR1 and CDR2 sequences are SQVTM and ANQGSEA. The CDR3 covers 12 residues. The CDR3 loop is CSVGQANQPQHF. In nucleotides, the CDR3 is TGCAGCGTCGGACAGGCTAATCAGCCCCAGCATTTT.

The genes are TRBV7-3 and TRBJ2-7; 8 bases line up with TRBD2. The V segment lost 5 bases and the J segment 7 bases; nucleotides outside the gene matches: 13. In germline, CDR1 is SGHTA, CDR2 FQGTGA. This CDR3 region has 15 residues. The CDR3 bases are TGTGCCAGCAGCCACCCGACGGGAGGGAGGTGGGAGCAGTACTTC. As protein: CASSHPTGGRWEQYF.

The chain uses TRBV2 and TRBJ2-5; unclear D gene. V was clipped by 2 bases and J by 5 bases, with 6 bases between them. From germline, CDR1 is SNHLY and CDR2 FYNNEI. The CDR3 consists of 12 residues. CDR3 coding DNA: TGTGCCAGCAGTGAACACGCGGAGACCCAGTACTTC. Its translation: CASSEHAETQYF.

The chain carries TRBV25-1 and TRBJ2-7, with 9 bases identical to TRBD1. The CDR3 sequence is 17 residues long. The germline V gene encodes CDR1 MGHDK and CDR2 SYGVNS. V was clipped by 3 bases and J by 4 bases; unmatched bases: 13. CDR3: CASSEASEQGAPYEQYF. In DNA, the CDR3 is TGTGCCAGCAGTGAGGCATCCGAACAGGGGGCCCCATACGAGCAGTACTTC.

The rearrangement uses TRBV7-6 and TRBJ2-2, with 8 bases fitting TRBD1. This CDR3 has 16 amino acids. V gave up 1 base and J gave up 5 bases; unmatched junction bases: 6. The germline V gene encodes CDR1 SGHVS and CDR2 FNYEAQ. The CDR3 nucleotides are TGTGCCAGCAGCTTAGGCGACAGGGGCTGGACCGGGGAGCTGTTTTTT. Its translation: CASSLGDRGWTGELFF.

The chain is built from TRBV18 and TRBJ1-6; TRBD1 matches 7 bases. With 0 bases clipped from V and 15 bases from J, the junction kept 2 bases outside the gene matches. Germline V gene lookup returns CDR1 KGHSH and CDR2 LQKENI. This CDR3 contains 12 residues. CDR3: CASSPPSGGLHF. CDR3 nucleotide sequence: TGTGCCAGCTCACCACCTTCAGGGGGCCTCCACTTT.

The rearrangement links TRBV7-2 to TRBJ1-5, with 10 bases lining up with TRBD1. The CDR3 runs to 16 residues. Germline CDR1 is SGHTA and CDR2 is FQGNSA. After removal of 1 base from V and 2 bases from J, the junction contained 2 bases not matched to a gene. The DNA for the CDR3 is TGTGCCAGCAGCTTAGTAGGGACAGGGGGCAATCAGCCCCAGCATTTT. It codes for CASSLVGTGGNQPQHF. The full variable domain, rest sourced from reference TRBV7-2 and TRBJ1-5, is GAGVSQSPSNKVTEKGKDVELRCDPISGHTALYWYRQSLGQGLEFLIYFQGNSAPDKSGLPSDRFSAERTGGSVSTLTIQRTQQEDSAVYLCASSLVGTGGNQPQHFGDGTRLSIL.

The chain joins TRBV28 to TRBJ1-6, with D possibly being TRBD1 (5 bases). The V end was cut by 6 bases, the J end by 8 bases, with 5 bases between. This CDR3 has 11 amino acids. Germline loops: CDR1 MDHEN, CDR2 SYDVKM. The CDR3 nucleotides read TGTGCCAGCAGCAGGGATTCACCCCTCCACTTT. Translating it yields CASSRDSPLHF.

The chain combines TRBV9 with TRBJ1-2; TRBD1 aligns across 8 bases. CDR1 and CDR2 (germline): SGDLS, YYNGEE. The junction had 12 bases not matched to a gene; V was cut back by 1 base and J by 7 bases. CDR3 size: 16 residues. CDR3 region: CASSVRGTDRGFGYTF. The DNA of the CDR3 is TGTGCCAGCAGCGTACGGGGGACAGACAGGGGTTTTGGCTACACCTTC.

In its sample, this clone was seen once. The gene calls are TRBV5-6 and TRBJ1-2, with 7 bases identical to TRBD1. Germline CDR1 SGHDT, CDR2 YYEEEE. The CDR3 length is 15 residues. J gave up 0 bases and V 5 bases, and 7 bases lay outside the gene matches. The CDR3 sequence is CASRRWDSPNYGYTF. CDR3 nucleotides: TGTGCCAGCAGGCGTTGGGACAGTCCTAACTATGGCTACACCTTC.

For the CDR3, the DNA is TGTGCCAGCAGTCCGGGACAGGGATATTCACCCCTCCACTTT. Amino acid sequence: CASSPGQGYSPLHF. The V call is TRBV6-5, the J call TRBJ1-6, with 9 nucleotides matching TRBD1. In germline, CDR1 is MNHEY, CDR2 SVGAGI. The ends lost 5 bases at V and 8 bases at J; junction bases unmatched: 4. The CDR3 is made up of 14 amino acids.

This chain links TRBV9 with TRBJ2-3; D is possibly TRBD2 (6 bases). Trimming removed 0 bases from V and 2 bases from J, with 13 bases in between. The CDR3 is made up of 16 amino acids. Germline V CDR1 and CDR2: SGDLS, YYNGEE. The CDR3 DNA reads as TGTGCCAGCAGCGTAGCTGGGGGGACGACCACAGATACGCAGTATTTT. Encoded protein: CASSVAGGTTTDTQYF. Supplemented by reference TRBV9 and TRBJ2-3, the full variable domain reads DSGVTQTPKHLITATGQRVTLRCSPRSGDLSVYWYQQSLDQGLQFLIQYYNGEERAKGNILERFSAQQFPDLHSELNLSSLELGDSALYFCASSVAGGTTTDTQYFGPGTRLTVL.

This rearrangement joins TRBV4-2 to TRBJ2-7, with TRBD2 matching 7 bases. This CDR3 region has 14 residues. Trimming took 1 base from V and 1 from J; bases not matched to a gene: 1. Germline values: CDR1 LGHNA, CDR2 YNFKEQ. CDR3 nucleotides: TGTGCCAGCAGCCAAGCACTAGCGTCCTACGAGCAGTACTTC. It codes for CASSQALASYEQYF.

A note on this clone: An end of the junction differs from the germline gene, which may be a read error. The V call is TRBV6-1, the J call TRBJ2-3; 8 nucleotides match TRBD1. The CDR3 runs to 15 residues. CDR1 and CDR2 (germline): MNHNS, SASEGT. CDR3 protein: CASSGMDRVADTRYF. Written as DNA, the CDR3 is TGTGCCAGCAGTGGAATGGACAGGGTAGCAGATACGCGGTATTTT.

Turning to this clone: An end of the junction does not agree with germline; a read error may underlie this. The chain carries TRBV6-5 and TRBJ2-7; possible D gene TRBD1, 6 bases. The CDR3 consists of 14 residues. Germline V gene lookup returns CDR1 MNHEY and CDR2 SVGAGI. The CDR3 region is CASAQGSGVNEQHF. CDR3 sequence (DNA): TGTGCCAGCGCTCAGGGGTCCGGTGTGAACGAGCAGCACTTC.

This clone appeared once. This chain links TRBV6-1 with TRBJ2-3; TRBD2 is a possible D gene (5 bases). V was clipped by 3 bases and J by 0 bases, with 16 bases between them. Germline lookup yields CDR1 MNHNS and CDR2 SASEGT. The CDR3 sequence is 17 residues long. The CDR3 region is CASSDLGISASTDTQYF. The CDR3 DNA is TGTGCCAGCAGTGACCTCGGGATTTCTGCTAGCACAGATACGCAGTATTTT.

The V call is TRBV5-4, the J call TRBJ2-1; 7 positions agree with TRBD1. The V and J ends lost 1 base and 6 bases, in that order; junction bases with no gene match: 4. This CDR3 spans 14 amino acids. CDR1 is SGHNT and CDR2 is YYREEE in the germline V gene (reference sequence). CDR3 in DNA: TGTGCCAGCAGCTTGCCCCCAGGGGGCAATGAGCAGTTCTTC. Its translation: CASSLPPGGNEQFF.

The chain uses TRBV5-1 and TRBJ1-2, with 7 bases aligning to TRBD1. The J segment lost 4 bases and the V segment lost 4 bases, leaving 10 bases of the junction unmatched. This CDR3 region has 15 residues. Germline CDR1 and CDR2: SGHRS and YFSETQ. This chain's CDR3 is CASSPGTDKIYGYTF. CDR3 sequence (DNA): TGCGCCAGCAGCCCCGGGACAGATAAGATCTATGGCTACACCTTC.

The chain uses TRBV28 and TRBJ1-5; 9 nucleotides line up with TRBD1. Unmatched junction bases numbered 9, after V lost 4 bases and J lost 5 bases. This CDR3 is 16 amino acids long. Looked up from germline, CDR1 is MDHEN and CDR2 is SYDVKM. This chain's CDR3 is CASSYLTGGAYQPQHF. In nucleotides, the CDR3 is TGTGCCAGCAGTTACCTCACAGGGGGCGCGTATCAGCCCCAGCATTTT.

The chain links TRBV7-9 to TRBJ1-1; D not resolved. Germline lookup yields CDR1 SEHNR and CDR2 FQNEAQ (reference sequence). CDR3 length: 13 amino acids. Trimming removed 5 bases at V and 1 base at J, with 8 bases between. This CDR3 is CASSRESNTEAFF. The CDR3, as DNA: TGTGCCAGCAGCCGTGAGTCGAACACTGAAGCTTTCTTT. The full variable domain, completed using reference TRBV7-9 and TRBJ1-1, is DTGVSQNPRHKITKRGQNVTFRCDPISEHNRLYWYRQTLGQGPEFLTYFQNEAQLEKSRLLSDRFSAERPKGSFSTLEIQRTEQGDSAMYLCASSRESNTEAFFGQGTRLTVV.